This T cell receptor beta chain appears in the sequencing data of a study of early T cells in non-severe SARS-CoV-2 infection. The germline V and J ends were trimmed by 4 bases and 5 bases, with 9 bases remaining between them. The CDR3 spans 13 residues. The germline V gene has CDR1 SGHRS and CDR2 YFSETQ. Study-wide results and caveats: Private and CD4 specificities were missed by VDJdb matching, skewed to anti-spike CD8.

cDNA molecules, individually, were tagged with unique molecular identifiers. MiXCR was run by TCRdb on the 5' RACE reads, yielding one entry per CDR3 protein. Of some 82,000 distinct CDR3 sequences in the sample, less than 15% were seen once. Comment on this clonotype: Its cognate antigen is unknown.

This TCR was sampled from an adult who was a healthcare worker with PCR-confirmed SARS-CoV-2 infection or an uninfected control (not recorded which). The input for sequencing was whole blood, taken at baseline. The chain uses TRBV5-1 and TRBJ2-2; D unclear. The CDR3 protein is CASSVTVTGELFF. For the CDR3, the DNA is TGCGCCAGCAGCGTCACAGTGACCGGGGAGCTGTTTTTT.